The T cell receptor beta chain under discussion was sequenced for a study of T cells in tuberculosis. Overall study results and limits: The TCR-beta difference was not significant; alpha differences partly reflected length.

Each clinical donor contributed on average about 100,000 T cells from unsorted cryopreserved PBMC. Clones were read by immunoSEQ multiplex PCR, and TCRdb kept only the in-frame ones, dropping some. The top ten hold about 2% of the sample, which has 30,000 to 35,000 clones, roughly 90% seen once. Germline CDR1 is LGHNA and CDR2 is YNFKEQ. The CDR3 totals 14 residues. Notes on this clone: Antigen unknown. One end of the junction fails to match germline, which may point to a read error.

The sample taken for sequencing was PBMCs. The TCR comes from a donor aged 5-35 years with latent tuberculosis or without tuberculosis infection. This chain joins TRBV4-2 and TRBJ2-7; D might be TRBD1 (6 bases). Written as DNA, the CDR3 is TGTGCCAGCAGCCAAGCTTGGAGAGGACAGCCGAGGAGCTTC. It is translated as CASSQAWRGQPRSF.